These T cell receptor beta chains were read from a single sample in a study of regulatory T cells in long-lasting Graves disease. One entry per CDR3 protein results from TCRdb running MiXCR on the multiplex PCR reads. Seen here are 410,000 or so distinct CDR3 sequences, around 14% observed once, and the top ten hold 16%. These same records also appear under a second study, on T cells in Graves' hyperthyroidism and ophthalmopathy.

The specimen was peripheral blood mononuclear cells (PBMCs), collected at new diagnosis, from a patient treated with antithyroid drugs. Receptors were obtained from a woman aged 30 to 39 with Graves disease. Each CDR3 is given with its conserved first and last residue. The D gene is left open where the match is weak. Not all rows give a size; the values are once, few, many and, for expanded clones, a class.

TRBD2	TRBV6-2/TRBV6-3	few	TRBJ2-7	CASSSGRISYEQYF	TGTGCCAGCAGTAGCGGGAGGATATCTTACGAGCAGTACTTC
-	TRBV7-2	-	TRBJ2-3	CASSSRRLDTQYF	TGTGCCAGCAGCTCCCGACGGCTAGATACGCAGTATTTT
-	TRBV7-9	-	TRBJ2-1	CASSRTRNYNEQFF	TGTGCCAGCAGCCGTACTAGAAACTACAATGAGCAGTTCTTC
-	TRBV15	few	TRBJ2-5	CATSRDLRETQYF	TGTGCCACCAGCAGGGACTTGAGGGAGACCCAGTACTTC
-	TRBV6-1	-	TRBJ2-7	CASSDYSIYEQYF	TGTGCCAGCAGTGACTATAGCATCTACGAGCAGTACTTC
-	TRBV7-9	-	TRBJ2-2	CASSSFGRRRGPSGELFF	TGTGCCAGCAGCTCCTTCGGGAGACGCAGGGGACCCTCCGGGGAGCTGTTTTTT
-	TRBV13	few	TRBJ2-3	CASSPARRDEYF	TGTGCCAGCAGCCCAGCCCGAAGGGACGAATATTTT
-	TRBV7-2	many	TRBJ1-5	CASSLGGGAGGNQPQHF	TGTGCCAGCAGCTTGGGGGGGGGGGCTGGAGGCAATCAGCCCCAGCATTTT
-	TRBV29-1	-	TRBJ1-1	CSVNRDGDTEAFF	TGCAGCGTGAACAGGGACGGGGACACTGAAGCTTTCTTT
-	TRBV6-5	many	TRBJ1-1	CASSYGVSTEAFF	TGTGCCAGCAGTTACGGGGTTAGCACTGAAGCTTTCTTT
TRBD2	TRBV6-1	many	TRBJ2-2	CADPGLAGSTGELFF	TGTGCCGACCCGGGACTAGCGGGATCCACCGGGGAGCTGTTTTTT
TRBD1	TRBV13	many	TRBJ2-7	CASSLGGQGRDEQYF	TGTGCCAGCAGCTTGGGGGGACAGGGAAGGGACGAGCAGTACTTC
-	TRBV9	few	TRBJ1-1	CASSLGSGRGTEAFF	TGTGCCAGCAGCTTGGGGAGTGGAAGAGGGACTGAAGCTTTCTTT
TRBD2	TRBV29-1	many	TRBJ2-5	CSVEDRNSGSPGETQYF	TGCAGCGTTGAAGACCGGAATAGCGGGAGTCCCGGGGAGACCCAGTACTTC